This is a list of T cell receptor beta chains from one sample in a study of T-cell reconstitution after alpha-beta-depleted transplantation in children. TCRdb re-analysed the PCR reads in MiXCR, keeping a single row per CDR3 protein. This table holds roughly 100,000 distinct CDR3 sequences, 4.5% to 7.5% found once. Material: PBMCs, mostly from graft donor cells, obtained 60 days after TCRalphabeta/CD19-depleted stem cell transplant. These receptors all stem from a female patient between 2 and 15 years old who had a stem cell transplant for Fanconi anemia, so the T cells may come from the graft donor. Each CDR3 is given with its conserved first and last residue. D genes are given only for firm matches. A clone size is listed for some rows: how often the clone was seen (once, few, many), or a class if it is expanded.

v_call	d_call	j_call	clone_size	cdr3_aa	cdr3_nt
TRBV29-1	NA	TRBJ2-3	many	CSVDEGGLSDTQYF	TGCAGCGTTGATGAAGGGGGGTTATCAGATACGCAGTATTTT
TRBV6-1	NA	TRBJ2-7	many	CASSEGERGVPLPAYEQYF	TGTGCCAGCAGTGAAGGGGAAAGAGGAGTTCCTCTACCTGCCTACGAGCAGTACTTC
TRBV5-1	NA	TRBJ1-1	few	CASSLNPQGNTEAFF	TGCGCCAGCAGCTTGAACCCACAGGGGAACACTGAAGCTTTCTTT
TRBV19	NA	TRBJ2-1	NA	CASSALAPRQSSYNEQFF	TGTGCCAGTAGTGCGTTGGCACCACGACAGAGCTCCTACAATGAGCAGTTCTTC
TRBV6-2/TRBV6-3	TRBD1	TRBJ2-7	many	CASRGTGRYEQYF	TGTGCCAGCAGAGGGACAGGGAGGTACGAGCAGTACTTC
TRBV25-1	TRBD2	TRBJ2-1	many	CASRAGIFNEQFF	TGTGCTAGTAGAGCGGGAATTTTCAATGAGCAGTTCTTC
TRBV12-3/TRBV12-4	NA	TRBJ2-1	many	CASNSDGISEQFF	TGTGCCAGCAATTCGGACGGCATAAGTGAGCAGTTCTTC
TRBV12-3/TRBV12-4	TRBD2	TRBJ2-1	few	CASRKQGLAGGPGNEQFF	TGTGCCAGCAGGAAACAGGGACTAGCGGGAGGGCCGGGTAATGAGCAGTTCTTC
TRBV6-5	NA	TRBJ2-6	NA	CASSYEGGAGANVLTF	TGTGCCAGCAGTTACGAGGGGGGTGCTGGGGCCAACGTCCTGACTTTC
TRBV20-1	NA	TRBJ2-1	many	CSAREGTIINEQFF	TGCAGTGCTAGAGAAGGGACCATTATCAATGAGCAGTTCTTC
TRBV14	NA	TRBJ2-2	many	CASSQVMTVTGELFF	TGTGCCAGCAGCCAAGTGATGACAGTCACCGGGGAGCTGTTTTTT
TRBV5-1	TRBD1	TRBJ2-5	NA	CASSRISTGGSETQYF	TGCGCCAGCAGCCGTATTTCGACAGGGGGCTCGGAGACCCAGTACTTC